Included here is one TCR beta chain sequence, with context. The data were taken from a study of blood T cell repertoires in COVID-19. Study context: Sites across the United States, Italy and Spain contributed samples from acute and convalescent COVID-19. Sources were T cells, B-cell-depleted T cells, or PBMCs; the material itself was cDNA or gDNA.

In the source study's methods: Quantification of nucleated cells was approximated via reference gene primer amplification. Data came from immunoSEQ multiplex PCR; TCRdb stores just in-frame clones and leaves some out. From that table come the V and J calls and clone size; the DNA was used to work out D and trimming. The table has under 200,000 clones, around 83% seen once; the top ten hold 15% to 20%. The CDR3 has 15 amino acids. V gave up 9 bases and J gave up 4 bases; unmatched junction bases: 15. The chain recombines TRBV23-1 with TRBJ2-7; 7 positions agree with TRBD2. TRBV23-1 is identified as an open reading frame with a role that is uncertain. Sample: peripheral blood. This sequence originates from a woman between 70 and 85 years old who had recovered from COVID-19. The CDR3 spells CAREKMGGSGYEQYF. CDR3 DNA: TGCGCCAGGGAAAAAATGGGGGGGAGTGGGTACGAGCAGTACTTC.